This TCR beta chain derives from a study of blood T cell repertoires in COVID-19. In the original processing: Estimates of nucleated cell counts were drawn from the amplification of reference gene primers. Sequenced by immunoSEQ multiplex PCR; TCRdb stores in-frame clones only, minus some. V, J and clone size are taken as reported in that table, and D and trimming were inferred from the DNA itself. The table includes about 260,000 clones, about four fifths detected once. This CDR3 region has 12 residues. The V end was cut by 4 bases, the J end by 8 bases, with 11 bases between. Germline loops: CDR1 KGHDR, CDR2 SFDVKD.

Sample: peripheral blood. This TCR derives from a woman between 35 and 50 years old who had recovered from COVID-19. The chain employs TRBV24-1 and TRBJ2-7; possible D gene TRBD1, 6 bases. The CDR3 nucleotides read TGTGCCACCAGTGACACAGGACAGCAGCAGTACTTC. This gives the protein CATSDTGQQQYF.